Described below is a single T cell receptor (beta chain) sequence and its context. Its antigen remains undetermined. There are no base qualities to consult, and no much larger clone falls within one base. These data come from a study of lymphopenia after photon versus proton radiotherapy (dated by TCRdb to between 2017 and 2020). For context, the study as a whole: The study compared the immunological effects of photon versus proton radiation therapy in patients with gastrointestinal tumors who developed high-grade lymphopenia. The study aimed to characterize how the two radiation modalities differ in their impact on the immune system. The roughly 21 patients in the cohort had gastrointestinal tumors, were treated with either photon or proton therapy, and subsequently developed lymphopenia. Results and caveats for the whole study, not just this receptor: The survival association was examined only in patients who died, and the authors described better survival with proton therapy as a possibility, not as a demonstrated result. Proton-treated patients stayed relatively stable during treatment, while photon-treated patients lost naive T cells and TCR diversity and gained effector/memory populations. Across the cohort, among patients who died, a greater drop in TCR diversity after the nadir was inversely correlated with overall survival time. Once the lymphocyte count had reached its nadir, the repertoires of photon-treated patients showed oligoclonal expansion, particularly of CD8+ Temra cells, and this expansion drove the decline in diversity.

The library was prepared using the immunoSEQ multiplex PCR assay. T cell repertoires were profiled by deep sequencing of rearranged TCR beta loci, alongside multiparametric flow cytometry. TCRdb stores this immuneACCESS table with in-frame sequences only. Part of the clones is absent; in the studies checked, under half of the shortfall reflects unresolved V genes, and no reason is known for the rest. The sample table holds about 12,000 clones, of which about nine tenths were seen once. Jointly, the top ten make up 3.5% to 4% of the sample. CDR1 LGHNA and CDR2 YSLEER were looked up in the germline V gene. V is clipped by 2 bases and J by 2 bases, and the sequence between their germline boundaries is 10 bases long. The cysteine opens and the phenylalanine closes a CDR3 of 15 amino acids. Just the 45-base CDR3 DNA is kept, in frame starting at base 1.

This sequence was found in a man aged 60-69 years with pancreatic cancer. The receptor chain draws on TRBV4-3 and TRBJ1-5; TRBD1 might be the D gene, on 6 matching bases. The material was peripheral blood, obtained from a patient treated with photon-based radiotherapy. CDR3 sequence: CASSQFRGGNQPQHF. The DNA sequence is as follows: TGCGCCAGCAGCCAATTCAGGGGCGGCAATCAGCCCCAGCATTTT.